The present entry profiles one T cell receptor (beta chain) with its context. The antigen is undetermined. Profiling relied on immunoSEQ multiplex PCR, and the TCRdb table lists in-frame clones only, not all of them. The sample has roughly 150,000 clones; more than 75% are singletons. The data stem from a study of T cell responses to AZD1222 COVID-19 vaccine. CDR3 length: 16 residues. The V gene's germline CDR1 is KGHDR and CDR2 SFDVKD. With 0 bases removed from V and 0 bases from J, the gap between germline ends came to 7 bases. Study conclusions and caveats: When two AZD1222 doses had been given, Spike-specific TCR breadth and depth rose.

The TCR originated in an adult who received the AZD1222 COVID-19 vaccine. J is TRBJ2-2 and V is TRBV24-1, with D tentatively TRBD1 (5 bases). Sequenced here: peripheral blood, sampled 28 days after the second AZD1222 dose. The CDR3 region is CATSDLGRANTGELFF. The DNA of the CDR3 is TGTGCCACCAGTGATTTGGGCAGGGCGAACACCGGGGAGCTGTTTTTT.